This is a list of T cell receptor beta chains from one sample in a study of blood T cell repertoires in COVID-19. Sequencing was performed with immunoSEQ multiplex PCR; in TCRdb, only in-frame clones are kept and a portion is missing. Among about 160,000 clones listed, around 92% were seen once. The sample taken for sequencing was peripheral blood. Receptors were obtained from a man younger than 40 with COVID-19, enrolled during active disease. The CDR3 runs from the conserved cysteine through the conserved F or W. Fields, in order: J gene, D gene, V gene, clone size, CDR3 protein, CDR3 DNA. The D gene is left open where the match is weak. Size is omitted from some rows. Given values are once, few, many or a class for expanded clones.

TRBJ1-5,-,TRBV13,few,CASSSRGGSNQPQHF,TGTGCCAGCAGCTCCCGCGGGGGTAGCAATCAGCCCCAGCATTTT
TRBJ2-5,TRBD1,TRBV2,-,CASNTGTGNGETQYF,TGTGCCAGCAATACCGGGACAGGGAATGGGGAGACCCAGTACTTC
TRBJ2-7,TRBD2,TRBV7-9,-,CASSPPGGRVSYEQYF,TGTGCCAGCAGCCCCCCCGGCGGGAGAGTCTCCTACGAGCAGTACTTC
TRBJ2-1,-,TRBV11-3,-,CASSARLGHEQFF,TGTGCCAGCAGCGCCCGACTAGGTCATGAGCAGTTCTTC
TRBJ1-3,-,TRBV11-2,-,CASSLEFRQGSSPSGNTIYF,TGTGCCAGCAGCTTAGAGTTTCGGCAGGGCAGCAGTCCTTCTGGAAACACCATATATTTT
TRBJ1-4,-,TRBV7-8,once,CASSTGATNEKLFF,TGTGCCAGCAGCACCGGGGCAACTAATGAAAAACTGTTTTTT
TRBJ1-2,TRBD1,TRBV6-5,-,CASRVGGTGGWGYTF,TGTGCCAGCAGGGTCGGTGGGACAGGGGGCTGGGGCTACACCTTC
TRBJ2-1,-,TRBV12-3/TRBV12-4,-,CASSQTEGEQFF,TGTGCCAGCAGTCAGACGGAGGGTGAGCAGTTCTTC
TRBJ2-2,-,TRBV12-5,-,CASGFYFNTGELFF,TGTGCTAGTGGTTTTTATTTCAACACCGGGGAGCTGTTTTTT
TRBJ2-5,-,TRBV7-9,-,CASSPPEDVAYQETQYF,TGTGCCAGCAGCCCCCCCGAAGACGTAGCGTACCAAGAGACCCAGTACTTC
TRBJ1-1,-,TRBV5-1,few,CASSPLGTEAFF,TGCGCCAGCAGCCCCCTAGGCACTGAAGCTTTCTTT
TRBJ1-2,TRBD1,TRBV4-1,once,CASSQPTGNNYGYTF,TGCGCCAGCAGCCAACCGACAGGGAACAACTATGGCTACACCTTC
TRBJ1-6,-,TRBV2,-,CASNPDSYNSPLHF,TGTGCCAGCAACCCGGACAGTTATAATTCACCCCTCCACTTT
TRBJ2-5,TRBD1,TRBV4-2,-,CASSQPDRGETQYF,TGTGCCAGCAGCCAACCCGACAGGGGTGAGACCCAGTACTTC
TRBJ2-3,TRBD2,TRBV7-3,-,CASSFLAGATDTQYF,TGTGCCAGCAGCTTTCTAGCGGGGGCTACAGATACGCAGTATTTT
TRBJ2-7,-,TRBV28,-,CASSPLPQGNEQYF,TGTGCCAGCAGTCCACTTCCTCAGGGGAACGAGCAGTACTTC
TRBJ1-6,TRBD1,TRBV7-9,-,CASSGGTGNNSPLHF,TGTGCCAGCTCCGGAGGGACAGGGAATAATTCACCCCTCCACTTT
TRBJ1-5,-,TRBV6-6,-,CASYTGGVSNQPQHF,TGTGCCAGCTATACGGGAGGGGTTAGCAATCAGCCCCAGCATTTT
TRBJ2-5,-,TRBV11-2,-,CASSLGLTDKETQYF,TGTGCCAGCAGCTTAGGACTGACGGACAAAGAGACCCAGTACTTC
TRBJ2-3,-,TRBV5-1,-,CASSRGEGTDTQYF,TGCGCCAGCAGTAGGGGTGAGGGCACAGATACGCAGTATTTT
TRBJ2-3,-,TRBV4-2,-,CASSQESVRLGHADTQYF,TGTGCCAGCAGCCAAGAATCCGTTCGATTAGGACACGCAGATACGCAGTATTTT
TRBJ2-7,TRBD2,TRBV28,-,CASSLRGRAPNEQYF,TGTGCCAGCAGTTTAAGAGGGAGGGCCCCCAACGAGCAGTACTTC
TRBJ1-2,TRBD1,TRBV6-2/TRBV6-3,-,CASSYSARGTAPFYGYTF,TGTGCCAGCAGTTACTCGGCTCGGGGGACAGCCCCATTCTATGGCTACACCTTC
TRBJ2-7,-,TRBV6-5,-,CASNQGSSSYEQYF,TGTGCCAGCAACCAGGGTTCATCCTCCTACGAGCAGTACTTC
TRBJ2-7,-,TRBV5-4,-,CASSSPSTVYEQYF,TGTGCCAGCAGCTCTCCTTCGACAGTCTACGAGCAGTACTTC
TRBJ2-6,TRBD2,TRBV19,-,CASSINRLAGARFFSGANVLTF,TGTGCCAGTAGTATAAATAGGCTAGCGGGAGCTCGGTTTTTCTCTGGGGCCAACGTCCTGACTTTC
TRBJ1-2,TRBD1,TRBV6-5,-,CASRGQGGSGYTF,TGTGCCAGCAGGGGACAGGGAGGCTCTGGCTACACCTTC
TRBJ1-5,-,TRBV10-3,-,CAISSPGSQPQHF,TGTGCCATCAGCTCCCCGGGGAGTCAGCCCCAGCATTTT
TRBJ1-1,-,TRBV9,-,CASSVDVTGNAFF,TGTGCCAGCAGCGTAGATGTCACAGGGAACGCTTTCTTT
TRBJ2-3,TRBD2,TRBV7-2,-,CASSRPLAGVKDTQYF,TGTGCCAGCAGCCGGCCACTAGCGGGAGTGAAAGATACGCAGTATTTT
TRBJ1-1,-,TRBV5-4,-,CASSLRGDTEAFF,TGTGCCAGCAGCTTGCGGGGAGACACTGAAGCTTTCTTT
TRBJ2-3,-,TRBV7-7,-,CASSPLAGGQGTQYF,TGTGCCAGCAGCCCACTAGCTGGAGGGCAAGGGACGCAGTATTTT
TRBJ1-2,-,TRBV10-3,-,CAISEARSNYGYTF,TGTGCCATCAGTGAGGCGCGGTCTAACTATGGCTACACCTTC
TRBJ1-5,-,TRBV2,-,CASSEMGLNQPQHF,TGTGCCAGCAGTGAAATGGGCCTGAATCAGCCCCAGCATTTT
TRBJ2-7,-,TRBV28,-,CASKRQGPPYEQYF,TGTGCCAGCAAAAGGCAGGGCCCACCCTACGAGCAGTACTTC
TRBJ2-7,TRBD2,TRBV28,few,CASGGKRGTPSYEQYF,TGTGCCAGCGGCGGCAAGCGGGGGACACCTTCCTACGAGCAGTACTTC
TRBJ1-3,TRBD1,TRBV2,-,CASSDRGTSGNTIYF,TGTGCCAGCAGCGACAGGGGAACCTCTGGAAACACCATATATTTT
TRBJ1-1,-,TRBV19,-,CASSRQQGNTEAFF,TGTGCCAGTAGTAGGCAACAGGGGAACACTGAAGCTTTCTTT
TRBJ1-4,TRBD1,TRBV28,-,CASSLKPHRGRPEKLFF,TGTGCCAGCAGTCTAAAGCCTCACAGGGGGCGCCCTGAAAAACTGTTTTTT
TRBJ2-7,TRBD1,TRBV7-2,-,CASSLVGTGVYEQYF,TGTGCCAGCAGCTTAGTAGGGACAGGGGTCTACGAGCAGTACTTC
TRBJ1-5,TRBD1,TRBV6-2/TRBV6-3,-,CASSYQSGGNQPQHF,TGTGCCAGCAGTTACCAATCAGGGGGTAACCAGCCCCAGCATTTT
TRBJ1-2,-,TRBV19,-,CASEEANYGYTF,TGTGCCAGTGAGGAGGCTAACTATGGCTACACCTTC
TRBJ1-5,-,TRBV7-2,-,CASSFGGNLLYSNQPQHF,TGTGCCAGCAGCTTTGGGGGGAACCTGTTGTATAGCAATCAGCCCCAGCATTTT
TRBJ2-5,TRBD1,TRBV6-1,-,CASSEGQGAGGETQYF,TGTGCCAGCAGTGAAGGACAGGGGGCAGGCGGAGAGACCCAGTACTTC
TRBJ2-5,-,TRBV7-9,-,CASSLGGGQETQYF,TGTGCCAGCAGCTTAGGCGGTGGCCAAGAGACCCAGTACTTC
TRBJ1-5,-,TRBV6-2/TRBV6-3,-,CASSYLGGGNQPQHF,TGTGCCAGCAGTTATTTGGGCGGGGGCAATCAGCCCCAGCATTTT
TRBJ2-1,TRBD1,TRBV7-9,-,CASSPWTGGEHNEQFF,TGTGCCAGCAGCCCCTGGACAGGGGGCGAACACAATGAGCAGTTCTTC
TRBJ1-5,TRBD1,TRBV19,once,CASSVGQGTNQPQHF,TGTGCCAGTAGTGTGGGACAGGGGACCAATCAGCCCCAGCATTTT
TRBJ1-1,TRBD1,TRBV5-1,few,CASSTGEVTEAFF,TGCGCCAGCAGCACAGGGGAGGTCACTGAAGCTTTCTTT
TRBJ1-5,-,TRBV30,-,CAWSVLGRSNQPQHF,TGTGCCTGGAGTGTTTTAGGGAGGAGCAATCAGCCCCAGCATTTT
TRBJ1-3,-,TRBV28,-,CASSFVRGFRKVRSGNTIYF,TGTGCCAGCAGTTTCGTAAGGGGGTTTCGCAAGGTCCGCTCTGGAAACACCATATATTTT
TRBJ2-5,TRBD1,TRBV6-2/TRBV6-3,once,CASSSRQGPNQETQYF,TGTGCCAGCAGTTCCCGACAGGGCCCGAACCAAGAGACCCAGTACTTC
TRBJ2-1,TRBD2,TRBV7-3,-,CASSKLLAGTYNEQFF,TGTGCCAGCAGCAAACTACTAGCGGGGACCTACAATGAGCAGTTCTTC
TRBJ2-3,TRBD2,TRBV5-1,-,CASSTGTSGGLDTQYF,TGCGCCAGCAGCACCGGGACTAGCGGGGGGTTAGATACGCAGTATTTT